This record concerns one T cell receptor (beta chain) sequence. The ends lost 2 bases at V and 7 bases at J; junction bases unmatched: 8. CDR3 length: 17 amino acids. Germline V gives CDR1 SGHRS, CDR2 YFSETQ. The entry originates in a study of OX40 agonist ivuxolimab in advanced cancers. Study in general: Treatment received earlier with anti-PD-1, anti-PD-L1 or anti-CTLA-4 agents was allowed, and more than 35% had some.

Assay used: immunoSEQ multiplex PCR; TCRdb lists only in-frame clones, some missing. The data contain about 50,000 clones, about 85% of them singletons. The sequencing used CD4+ or CD8+ T cells sorted from blood, collected in a trial of the OX40 agonist ivuxolimab. This sequence was found in an adult with an advanced solid tumor such as melanoma, head and neck, liver or kidney cancer. The chain couples TRBV5-1 to TRBJ2-1, with 14 positions matching TRBD2. CDR3 in amino acids: CASSLPTGTSGGNEQFF. CDR3 DNA sequence: TGCGCCAGCAGCTTACCTACCGGGACTAGCGGGGGAAATGAGCAGTTCTTC.